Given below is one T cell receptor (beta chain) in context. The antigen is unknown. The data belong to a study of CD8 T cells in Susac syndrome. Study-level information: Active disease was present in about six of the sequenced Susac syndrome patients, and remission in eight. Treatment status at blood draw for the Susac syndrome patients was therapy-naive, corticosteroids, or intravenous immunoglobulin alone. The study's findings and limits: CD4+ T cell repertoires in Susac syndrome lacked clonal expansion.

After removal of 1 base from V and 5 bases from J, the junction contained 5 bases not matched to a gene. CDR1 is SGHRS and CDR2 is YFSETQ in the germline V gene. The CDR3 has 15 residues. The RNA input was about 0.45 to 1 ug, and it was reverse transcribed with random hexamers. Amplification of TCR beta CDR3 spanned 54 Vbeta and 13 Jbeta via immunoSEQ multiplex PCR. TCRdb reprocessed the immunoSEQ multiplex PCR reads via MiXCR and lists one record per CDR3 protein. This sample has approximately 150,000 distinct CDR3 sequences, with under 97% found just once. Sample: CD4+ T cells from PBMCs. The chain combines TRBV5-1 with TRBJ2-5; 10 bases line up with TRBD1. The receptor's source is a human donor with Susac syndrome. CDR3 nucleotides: TGCGCCAGCAGCTTGAGGACAGGGGGATCGGAGACCCAGTACTTC. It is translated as CASSLRTGGSETQYF. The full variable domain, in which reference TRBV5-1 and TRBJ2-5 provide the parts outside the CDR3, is KAGVTQTPRYLIKTRGQQVTLSCSPISGHRSVSWYQQTPGQGLQFLFEYFSETQRNKGNFPGRFSGRQFSNSRSEMNVSTLELGDSALYLCASSLRTGGSETQYFGPGTRLLVL.